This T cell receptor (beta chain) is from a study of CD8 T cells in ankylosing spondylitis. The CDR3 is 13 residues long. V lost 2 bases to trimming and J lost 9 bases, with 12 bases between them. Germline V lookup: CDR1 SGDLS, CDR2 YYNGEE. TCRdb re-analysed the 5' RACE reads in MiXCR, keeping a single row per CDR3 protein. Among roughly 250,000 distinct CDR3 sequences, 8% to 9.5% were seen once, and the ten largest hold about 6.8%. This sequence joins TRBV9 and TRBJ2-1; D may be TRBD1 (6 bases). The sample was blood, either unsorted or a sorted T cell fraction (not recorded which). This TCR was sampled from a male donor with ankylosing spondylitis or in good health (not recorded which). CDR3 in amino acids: CASSVDQGSEQFF. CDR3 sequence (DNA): TGTGCCAGCAGCGTTGACCAGGGGAGTGAGCAGTTCTTC.